The 18 T cell receptor beta chains listed next were all sequenced from one sample in a study of CD8+ T cells in alopecia areata. Reverse transcribed after extraction, RNA yielded cDNA as the sequencing template. Method: immunoSEQ multiplex PCR; TCRdb's copy keeps in-frame clones and lacks some. The sample yields about 180,000 clones, about 60% seen once. The starting material was CD4+ T cells sorted from blood, obtained at week 0. All receptors come from a human donor with alopecia areata.

This clone was counted only a few times. J is TRBJ1-5 and V is TRBV18; D not resolved. Germline CDR1 and CDR2: KGHSH and LQKENI. The CDR3 totals 13 residues. Trimming took 2 bases from V and 5 from J, leaving 7 bases between them. The CDR3 spells CASSPAADQPQHF. The CDR3 DNA sequence: TGTGCCAGCTCACCAGCGGCGGATCAGCCCCAGCATTTT.

This clone was counted between two and nine times. CDR3 nucleotides: TGTGCCTACGACCGGGACAGGGGGCAGGGTGAGCAGTTCTTC. Residues: CAYDRDRGQGEQFF. V and J are TRBV30 and TRBJ2-1, with 12 positions matching TRBD1. V lost 7 bases to trimming and J lost 9 bases; unmatched junction nucleotides: 10. Germline V lookup: CDR1 GTSNPN, CDR2 SVGIG (reference sequence). This CDR3 has 14 amino acids. Based on the CDR3 plus reference TRBV30 and TRBJ2-1, the full variable domain is SQTIHQWPATLVQPVGSPLSLECTVEGTSNPNLYWYRQAAGRGLQLLFYSVGIGQISSEVPQNLSASRPQDRQFILSSKKLLLSDSGFYLCAYDRDRGQGEQFFGPGTRLTVL.

The genes are TRBV30 and TRBJ1-1, with unresolved D. V gave up 5 bases and J gave up 0 bases, with 10 bases separating them. This CDR3 contains 13 residues. CDR1 GTSNPN and CDR2 SVGIG come from the germline V gene (reference sequence). CDR3 residues: CAWGRELNTEAFF. CDR3 coding DNA: TGTGCCTGGGGCAGAGAATTGAACACTGAAGCTTTCTTT.

CDR3 DNA: TGTGCCAGCCGGGACAGGGGGAATTCACCCCTCCACTTT. Protein: CASRDRGNSPLHF. The V call is TRBV2, the J call TRBJ1-6; 11 bases line up with TRBD1. Trimming cost V 8 bases and J 7 bases; bases outside gene matches: 1. Germline-derived CDR1 and CDR2 are SNHLY and FYNNEI. This CDR3 comprises 13 residues.

The V call is TRBV2, the J call TRBJ2-3, with D tentatively TRBD2 (6 bases). This CDR3 contains 13 residues. Germline V lookup: CDR1 SNHLY, CDR2 FYNNEI. V shed 6 bases and J shed 6 bases, with 13 bases lying between them. As DNA, the CDR3 is TGTGCCAGCAGGGAGGGCGGATCTGATACGCAGTATTTT. Encoded protein: CASREGGSDTQYF.

The chain has TRBV6-1 and TRBJ1-2; D unresolved. Germline CDR1 and CDR2: MNHNS and SASEGT. The germline V and J ends were trimmed by 5 bases and 4 bases, with 14 bases remaining between them. This CDR3 has 14 residues. CDR3 sequence reads: CASSSPGEIYGYTF. The DNA of the CDR3 is TGTGCCAGCAGTTCCCCCGGCGAGATCTATGGCTACACCTTC.

The chain combines TRBV25-1 with TRBJ2-7, with D maybe TRBD2 (5 bases). The CDR3 extends over 15 amino acids. Looked up from germline, CDR1 is MGHDK and CDR2 is SYGVNS. V was pared by 6 bases and J by 0 bases, with 15 bases between. Written as DNA, the CDR3 is TGTGCCAGCAGCGACTACGGAGGCAACTCCTACGAGCAGTACTTC. Protein sequence: CASSDYGGNSYEQYF.

This clone was seen a few times. V is TRBV29-1 and J is TRBJ2-2, with TRBD1 matching over 10 bases. The trim removed 8 bases at V and 4 bases at J, leaving 7 bases unmatched. The CDR3 extends over 14 amino acids. Germline CDR1 SQVTM, CDR2 ANQGSEA. The CDR3 spells CSSSGTGATGELFF. For the CDR3, the DNA is TGCAGCTCTTCCGGGACAGGGGCCACCGGGGAGCTGTTTTTT.

This chain links TRBV30 with TRBJ1-5; D gene unclear. V was trimmed by 0 bases and J by 3 bases, leaving 12 bases between them. CDR1 and CDR2 (germline): GTSNPN, SVGIG (reference sequence). The CDR3 is 15 amino acids. The CDR3 bases are TGTGCCTGGAGTGTATTGGATTCTAACAATCAGCCCCAGCATTTT. It translates to CAWSVLDSNNQPQHF.

This clone was counted a few times. The V call is TRBV4-1, the J call TRBJ1-6; unclear D gene. Germline V lookup: CDR1 MGHRA, CDR2 YSYEKL. The CDR3 is 15 amino acids. V lost 9 bases to trimming and J lost 7 bases, with 19 bases between them. CDR3 in DNA: TGCGCCAGTAGCGTCCGGGGAGGGCGAAATTCACCCCTCCACTTT. The encoded protein is CASSVRGGRNSPLHF.

The rearrangement joins TRBV29-1 to TRBJ2-6; 9 nucleotides agree with TRBD1. Per the germline V gene, CDR1 is SQVTM and CDR2 is ANQGSEA. The CDR3 is 16 residues long. V trimming: 6 bases; J trimming: 0 bases; junction bases outside the gene matches: 6. The CDR3 protein is CSVRTGVGSGANVLTF. The CDR3 DNA is TGCAGCGTGAGGACAGGGGTTGGCTCTGGGGCCAACGTCCTGACTTTC.

The gene calls are TRBV2 and TRBJ2-2; D is perhaps TRBD2 (6 bases). This CDR3 region has 16 residues. Germline assignment: CDR1 SNHLY and CDR2 FYNNEI. V was pared by 4 bases and J by 5 bases, with 17 bases between. The CDR3 reads CASSVERGTATGELFF. As DNA, the CDR3 is TGTGCCAGCAGTGTCGAACGGGGGACCGCTACCGGGGAGCTGTTTTTT. Filled out from reference TRBV2 and TRBJ2-2, the complete variable domain reads EPEVTQTPSHQVTQMGQEVILRCVPISNHLYFYWYRQILGQKVEFLVSFYNNEISEKSEIFDDQFSVERPDGSNFTLKIRSTKLEDSAMYFCASSVERGTATGELFFGEGSRLTVL.

The rearrangement uses TRBV5-6 and TRBJ1-1; D is ambiguous. The CDR3 covers 12 residues. The V end lost 4 bases, the J end lost 1 base, and 5 bases lay between the germline ends. CDR1 and CDR2 from the germline V gene are SGHDT and YYEEEE. CDR3 coding DNA: TGTGCCAGCAGCCGGGGGAACACTGAAGCTTTCTTT. This encodes CASSRGNTEAFF.

The chain joins TRBV29-1 to TRBJ1-1; possibly TRBD1 for D (6 bases). V lost 3 bases to trimming and J lost 0 bases, with 8 bases between them. The CDR3 has 13 amino acids. Germline V gene sequence: CDR1 SQVTM, CDR2 ANQGSEA. The CDR3 reads CSVEAGVNTEAFF. CDR3 DNA: TGCAGCGTTGAGGCAGGGGTGAACACTGAAGCTTTCTTT. Full variable domain (missing parts from reference TRBV29-1 and TRBJ1-1): SAVISQKPSRDICQRGTSLTIQCQVDSQVTMMFWYRQQPGQSLTLIATANQGSEATYESGFVIDKFPISRPNLTFSTLTVSNMSPEDSSIYLCSVEAGVNTEAFFGQGTRLTVV.

The rearrangement joins TRBV29-1 to TRBJ1-2; a possible D gene is TRBD1 (6 bases). Trimming stripped 3 bases from V and 4 bases from J, with 15 bases between. The germline gives CDR1 SQVTM, CDR2 ANQGSEA. The CDR3 runs to 14 residues. CDR3 coding DNA: TGCAGCGTTGAGGGGGGGCGCTCGATCTATGGCTACACCTTC. Its protein product is CSVEGGRSIYGYTF.

This chain links TRBV10-3 with TRBJ2-3, with 9 bases fitting TRBD2. The CDR3 spans 16 residues. Germline-derived CDR1 and CDR2 are ENHRY and SYGVKD. V shed 2 bases, J shed 5 bases, and the junction held 8 bases outside the gene matches. CDR3 bases: TGTGCCATCAGTGAGGAGTTAGCGGGGGTTAGAGATACGCAGTATTTT. Its protein is CAISEELAGVRDTQYF.

The gene calls are TRBV6-5 and TRBJ2-1; D call uncertain. Germline V gives CDR1 MNHEY, CDR2 SVGAGI. This CDR3 has 15 amino acids. Trimming left V 5 bases short and J 8 bases short, with 19 bases between. The CDR3 here is CASSPRSYSGHEQFF. The CDR3 nucleotides are TGTGCCAGCAGTCCCAGATCCTACTCAGGTCATGAGCAGTTCTTC.

This chain connects TRBV25-1 to TRBJ1-3, with D possibly being TRBD1 (5 bases). The V end was cut by 3 bases, the J end by 0 bases, with 6 bases between. From germline, CDR1 is MGHDK and CDR2 SYGVNS. The CDR3 is 14 residues long. The CDR3, as DNA: TGTGCCAGCAGTGATGACAGCTCTGGAAACACCATATATTTT. Its translation: CASSDDSSGNTIYF.